Each of the 6 T cell receptor beta chains below was sequenced from the same sample in a study of beta chain features in type 1 diabetes (dated by TCRdb to 2016 to 2019). Receptor amplification or capture employed the immunoSEQ multiplex PCR assay. The High Capacity cDNA Reverse Transcription Kit was used to reverse transcribe all of the isolated RNA, meaning that expressed TCRB transcripts were what got sequenced. TCRdb obtained this table from immuneACCESS and retained in-frame rearrangements with V and J assigned. These tables miss some clones; where compared with another copy, unresolved V genes account for less than half of the shortfall, and the remainder is unexplained. Here the sample has fewer than 650,000 clones; 15% occur a single time. The biggest ten clones account for approximately 0.087% of the sample. Sequenced: naive CD4+ T cells from blood. In light of the paper, this sample's cell subset or site label describes: true naive CD4+ T cells. These receptors all come from a man aged 18 to 29 in good health.

This clone turned up a few times. Other DNA variants within this sample encode the same CDR3. This chain connects TRBV10-3 to TRBJ2-5; D remains ambiguous. Between the trimmed V and J ends, which lost 4 bases and 1 base, there was a span of 4 bases. CDR1 and CDR2 (germline): ENHRY, SYGVKD. The CDR3 has 12 residues. CDR3 bases: TGTGCCATCAGTGTCGGCCAAGAGACCCAGTACTTC. Protein: CAISVGQETQYF.

This clone was counted only a few times. This chain links TRBV29-1 with TRBJ2-3; no clear D. Trimming took off 3 bases at V and 7 bases at J, with 17 bases between the two ends. The CDR3 is made up of 14 amino acids. Germline V gives CDR1 SQVTM, CDR2 ANQGSEA. The CDR3 DNA is TGCAGCGTTGATATGGGCCAAAGTGGAAATACGCAGTATTTT. This sequence encodes CSVDMGQSGNTQYF.

In this sample, this clone turned up a few times. The gene calls are TRBV9 and TRBJ2-3; TRBD1 agrees at 8 bases. Germline V gene lookup returns CDR1 SGDLS and CDR2 YYNGEE. The CDR3 covers 16 residues. V lost 0 bases to trimming and J lost 4 bases; unmatched junction nucleotides: 7. The CDR3 reads CASSVAWGRGPDTQYF. DNA of the CDR3: TGTGCCAGCAGCGTAGCTTGGGGCAGGGGGCCAGATACGCAGTATTTT.

The rearrangement links TRBV30 to TRBJ1-2, with TRBD1 matching over 8 bases. J was trimmed by 5 bases and V by 3 bases; bases with no gene match: 8. This CDR3 contains 14 residues. Germline assignment: CDR1 GTSNPN and CDR2 SVGIG (reference sequence). The CDR3 DNA follows: TGTGCCTGGAGCGAAAGGCGGACAGGGTATGGCTACACCTTC. Protein sequence: CAWSERRTGYGYTF.

V usage is TRBV6-5 and J usage is TRBJ2-7; D might be TRBD1 (6 bases). This CDR3 comprises 14 residues. The V end lost 6 bases, the J end lost 0 bases, and 12 bases lay between the germline ends. Germline CDR1 reads MNHEY; CDR2 reads SVGAGI. The CDR3 nucleotides read TGTGCCAGCAGCCGATGGGACACCTCCTACGAGCAGTACTTC. The encoded protein is CASSRWDTSYEQYF.

V is TRBV9 and J is TRBJ2-1, with 9 bases lining up with TRBD1. The ends lost 4 bases at V and 5 bases at J; junction bases unmatched: 10. CDR3 length: 16 amino acids. Germline values: CDR1 SGDLS, CDR2 YYNGEE. CDR3 coding DNA: TGTGCCAGCAGCTCCCCCGGGACAGGGACCCACAATGAGCAGTTCTTC. Translated, it gives CASSSPGTGTHNEQFF.